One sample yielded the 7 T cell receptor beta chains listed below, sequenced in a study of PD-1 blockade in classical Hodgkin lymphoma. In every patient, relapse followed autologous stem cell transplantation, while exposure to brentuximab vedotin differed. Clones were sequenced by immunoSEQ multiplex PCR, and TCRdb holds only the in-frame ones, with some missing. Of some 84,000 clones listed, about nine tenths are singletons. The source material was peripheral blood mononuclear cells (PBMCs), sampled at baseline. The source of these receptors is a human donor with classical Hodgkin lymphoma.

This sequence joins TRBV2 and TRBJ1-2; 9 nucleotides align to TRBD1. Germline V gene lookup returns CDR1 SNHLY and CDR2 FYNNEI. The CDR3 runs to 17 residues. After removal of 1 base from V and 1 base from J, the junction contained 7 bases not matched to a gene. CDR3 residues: CASSEERDRAYNYGYTF. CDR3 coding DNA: TGTGCCAGCAGTGAAGAGAGGGACAGGGCTTATAACTATGGCTACACCTTC.

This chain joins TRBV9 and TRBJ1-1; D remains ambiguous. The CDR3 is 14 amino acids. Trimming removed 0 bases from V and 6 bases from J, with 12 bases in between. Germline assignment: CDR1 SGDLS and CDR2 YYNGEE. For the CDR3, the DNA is TGTGCCAGCAGCGTAGGGAGCCCGGGCCCTGAAGCTTTCTTT. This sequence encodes CASSVGSPGPEAFF. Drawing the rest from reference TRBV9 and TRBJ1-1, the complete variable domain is DSGVTQTPKHLITATGQRVTLRCSPRSGDLSVYWYQQSLDQGLQFLIQYYNGEERAKGNILERFSAQQFPDLHSELNLSSLELGDSALYFCASSVGSPGPEAFFGQGTRLTVV.

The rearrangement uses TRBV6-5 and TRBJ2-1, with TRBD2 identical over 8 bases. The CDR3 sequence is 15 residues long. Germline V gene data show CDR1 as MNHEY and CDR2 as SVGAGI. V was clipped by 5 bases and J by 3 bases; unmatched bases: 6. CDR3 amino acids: CASSIGSGSYNEQFF. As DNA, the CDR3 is TGTGCCAGCAGTATCGGAAGCGGGAGCTACAATGAGCAGTTCTTC.

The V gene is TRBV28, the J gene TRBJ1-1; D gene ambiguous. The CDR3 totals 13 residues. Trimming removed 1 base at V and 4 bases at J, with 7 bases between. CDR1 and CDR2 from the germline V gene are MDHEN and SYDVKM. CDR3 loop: CASSLLGSTEAFF. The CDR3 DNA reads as TGTGCCAGCAGTTTATTAGGGAGCACTGAAGCTTTCTTT.

The CDR3 region is CASSPTGLGTQYF. The CDR3 DNA is TGTGCCAGCAGCCCTACAGGGTTAGGGACCCAGTACTTC. This rearrangement joins TRBV6-5 to TRBJ2-5, with TRBD1 as a possible D gene (6 bases). Germline lookup yields CDR1 MNHEY and CDR2 SVGAGI. This CDR3 has 13 residues. V was cut by 6 bases and J by 7 bases, with 15 bases left in between.

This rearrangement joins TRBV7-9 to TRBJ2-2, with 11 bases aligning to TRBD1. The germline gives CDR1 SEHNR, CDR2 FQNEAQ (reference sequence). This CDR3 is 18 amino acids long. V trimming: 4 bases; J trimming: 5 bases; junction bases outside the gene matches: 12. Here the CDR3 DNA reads TGTGCCAGCAGCTCCTCGATACCCGGGACAGGGGGAACCGGGGAGCTGTTTTTT. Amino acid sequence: CASSSSIPGTGGTGELFF.

The CDR3 coding sequence is TGTGCCAGCTCACCGGGGGGTTCGGAGACCCAGTACTTC. Translating it yields CASSPGGSETQYF. The V and J genes are TRBV18 and TRBJ2-5, with a possible D match to TRBD2 (6 bases). Trimming shortened V by 3 bases and J by 5 bases, and 10 bases separated the two germline ends. There are 13 residues in the CDR3. Looked up from germline, CDR1 is KGHSH and CDR2 is LQKENI. The full variable domain, completed using reference TRBV18 and TRBJ2-5, is NAGVMQNPRHLVRRRGQEARLRCSPMKGHSHVYWYRQLPEEGLKFMVYLQKENIIDESGMPKERFSAEFPKEGPSILRIQQVVRGDSAAYFCASSPGGSETQYFGPGTRLLVL.